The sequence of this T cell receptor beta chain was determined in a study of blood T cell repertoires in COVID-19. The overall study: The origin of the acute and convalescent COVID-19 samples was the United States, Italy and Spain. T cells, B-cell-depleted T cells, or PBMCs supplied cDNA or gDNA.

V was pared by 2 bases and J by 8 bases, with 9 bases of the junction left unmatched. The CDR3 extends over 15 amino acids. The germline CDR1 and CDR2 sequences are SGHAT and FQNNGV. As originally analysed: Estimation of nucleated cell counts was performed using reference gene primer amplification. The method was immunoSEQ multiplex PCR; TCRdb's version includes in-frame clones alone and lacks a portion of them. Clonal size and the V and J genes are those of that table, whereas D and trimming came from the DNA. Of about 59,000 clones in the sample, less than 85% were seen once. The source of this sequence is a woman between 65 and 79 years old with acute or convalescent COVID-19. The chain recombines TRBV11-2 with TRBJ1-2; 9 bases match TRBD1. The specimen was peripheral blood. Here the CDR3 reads CASSLRSQGARGYTF. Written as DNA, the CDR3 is TGTGCCAGCAGCTTAAGGTCACAGGGGGCGCGGGGCTACACCTTC.